These T cell receptor beta chains were read from a single sample in a study of shared clonotypes between healthy human individuals. Clones were sequenced by immunoSEQ multiplex PCR, and TCRdb holds only the in-frame ones, with some missing. This table holds about 680,000 clones, about 91% found once. What was sequenced was naive CD8+ T cells sorted from blood. Receptor source: a man under 40 in good health. CDR3s include the opening cysteine and the closing phenylalanine or tryptophan. The order of the fields is J gene, V gene, CDR3 protein.

>TRBJ2-3|TRBV28
CASIDGLVVDTDTQYF
>TRBJ1-1|TRBV4-1
CASSQKTPGQGNTEAFF
>TRBJ1-2|TRBV29-1
CSVEGVMANYGYTF
>TRBJ1-4|TRBV5-1
CASSPLGEVATNEKLFF
>TRBJ2-2|TRBV5-1
CASRLAGNTGELFF
>TRBJ2-7|TRBV7-9
CASSQGGLTHEQYF
>TRBJ2-3|TRBV4-1
CASSQDPVGTSTDTQYF
>TRBJ2-7|TRBV2
CASSEPGGQLIYEQYF
>TRBJ2-7|TRBV5-6
CASSLDAGGEQYF
>TRBJ1-2|TRBV7-2
CASRPSPGYGYTF
>TRBJ2-1|TRBV21-1
CASSNRDRGTYNEQFF
>TRBJ2-5|TRBV5-1
CASSLGQGRETQYF
>TRBJ2-2|TRBV9
CASSPSTSTGELFF
>TRBJ2-1|TRBV27
CASSLGDSDEQFF
>TRBJ2-5|TRBV28
CASKTDLWAETQYF